This passage covers 5 T cell receptor beta chains from one sample sequenced in a study of cytomegalovirus exposure and HLA in healthy donors. Primers for the PCR totalled 60 Vbeta and 13 Jbeta. Repertoires were generated with immunoSEQ multiplex PCR, while TCRdb's copy carries only in-frame clones and drops some. The table lists about 98,000 clones, over 60% of them singletons. Sequencing was performed on PBMCs. Receptors originate from a male donor in good health and CMV-seropositive.

The rearrangement joins TRBV28 to TRBJ1-2; D is unclear. This CDR3 contains 13 residues. Trimming cost V 6 bases and J 8 bases, with 16 bases left between them. The germline gives CDR1 MDHEN, CDR2 SYDVKM. As DNA, the CDR3 is TGTGCCAGCAGACCATCCTGGTTAGAAGGCTACACCTTC. Translating it yields CASRPSWLEGYTF.

The chain joins TRBV9 to TRBJ1-2, with D perhaps TRBD1 (5 bases). Germline CDR1 SGDLS, CDR2 YYNGEE. With 0 bases removed from V and 8 bases from J, the gap between germline ends came to 17 bases. The CDR3 loop spans 15 amino acids. CDR3 in amino acids: CASSVAGQGPRGYTF. The CDR3 DNA sequence: TGTGCCAGCAGCGTAGCCGGCCAGGGCCCTCGAGGCTACACCTTC.

This clone has more than one count but fewer than ten. The CDR3 coding sequence is TGTGCCAGCAGTTCGGGACAGGGTACCACTGAAGCTTTCTTT. Residues: CASSSGQGTTEAFF. This rearrangement joins TRBV6-5 to TRBJ1-1; 9 nucleotides line up with TRBD1. CDR1 MNHEY and CDR2 SVGAGI come from the germline V gene. V lost 4 bases, J lost 4 bases, and 4 bases stayed unmatched. The CDR3 runs to 14 residues.

This clone showed up just once. The rearrangement links TRBV11-2 to TRBJ1-4; perhaps TRBD1 as D (6 bases). The CDR3 contains 14 residues. Germline lookup yields CDR1 SGHAT and CDR2 FQNNGV. V gave up 5 bases and J gave up 0 bases, with 7 bases separating them. The CDR3 spells CASSTGTTNEKLFF. As DNA, the CDR3 is TGTGCCAGCAGCACAGGGACAACTAATGAAAAACTGTTTTTT.

This clone has a single count. CDR3 DNA sequence: TGTGCCAGCAGCCGCTCAGCCTACGAGCAGTACTTC. This sequence encodes CASSRSAYEQYF. J is TRBJ2-7 and V is TRBV14; D is undetermined. This CDR3 has 12 amino acids. Germline CDR1 is SGHDN and CDR2 is FVKESK. The V gene lost 4 bases and the J gene lost 2 bases, with 6 bases spanning the gap.